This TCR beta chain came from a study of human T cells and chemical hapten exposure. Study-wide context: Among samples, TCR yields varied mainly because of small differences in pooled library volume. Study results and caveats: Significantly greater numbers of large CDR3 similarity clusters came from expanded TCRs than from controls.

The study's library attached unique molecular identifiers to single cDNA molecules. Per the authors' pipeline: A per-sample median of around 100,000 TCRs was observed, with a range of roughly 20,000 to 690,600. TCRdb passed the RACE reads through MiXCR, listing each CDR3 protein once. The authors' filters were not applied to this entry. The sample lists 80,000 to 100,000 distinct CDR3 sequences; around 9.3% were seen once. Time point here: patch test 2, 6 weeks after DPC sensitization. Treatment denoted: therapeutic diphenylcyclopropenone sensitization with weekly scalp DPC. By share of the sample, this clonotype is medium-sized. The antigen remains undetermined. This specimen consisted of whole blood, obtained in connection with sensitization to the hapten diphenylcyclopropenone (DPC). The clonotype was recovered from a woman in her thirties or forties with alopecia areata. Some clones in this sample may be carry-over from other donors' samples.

The CDR3 coding sequence is TGTGCCAGCAGGGACAGGGGGCGTTCTTCGTGGGATACGCAGTATTTT. Translated: CASRDRGRSSWDTQYF. V gene TRBV6-1 combines with J gene TRBJ2-3, with 11 nucleotides matching TRBD1. This CDR3 region has 16 residues. Germline-derived CDR1 and CDR2 are MNHNS and SASEGT. With 6 bases clipped from V and 6 bases from J, the junction kept 11 bases outside the gene matches.